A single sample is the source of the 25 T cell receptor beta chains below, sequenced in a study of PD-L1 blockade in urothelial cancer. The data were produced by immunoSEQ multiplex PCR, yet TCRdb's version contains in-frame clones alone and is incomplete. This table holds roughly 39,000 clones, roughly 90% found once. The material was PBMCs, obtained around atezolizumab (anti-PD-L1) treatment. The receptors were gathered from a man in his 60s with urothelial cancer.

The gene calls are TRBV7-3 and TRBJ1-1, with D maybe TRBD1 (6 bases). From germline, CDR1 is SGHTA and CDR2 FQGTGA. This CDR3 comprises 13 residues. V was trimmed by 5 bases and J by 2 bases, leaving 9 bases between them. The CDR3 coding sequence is TGTGCCAGCAGCCGGACAGTTAACACTGAAGCTTTCTTT. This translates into CASSRTVNTEAFF.

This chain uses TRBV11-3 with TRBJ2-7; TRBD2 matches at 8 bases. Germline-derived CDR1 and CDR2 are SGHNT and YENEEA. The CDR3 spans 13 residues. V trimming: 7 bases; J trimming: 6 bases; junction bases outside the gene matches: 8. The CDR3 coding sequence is TGTGCCAGCAAGGGACTAGTCCGACCCGAGCAGTACTTC. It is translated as CASKGLVRPEQYF.

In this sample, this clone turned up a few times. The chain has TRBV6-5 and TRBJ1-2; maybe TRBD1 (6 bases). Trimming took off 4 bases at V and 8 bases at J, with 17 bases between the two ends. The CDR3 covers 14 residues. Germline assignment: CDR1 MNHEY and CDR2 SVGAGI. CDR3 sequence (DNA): TGTGCCAGCAGTTCCCTGGGGGGGCGAGGAGGCTACACCTTC. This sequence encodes CASSSLGGRGGYTF.

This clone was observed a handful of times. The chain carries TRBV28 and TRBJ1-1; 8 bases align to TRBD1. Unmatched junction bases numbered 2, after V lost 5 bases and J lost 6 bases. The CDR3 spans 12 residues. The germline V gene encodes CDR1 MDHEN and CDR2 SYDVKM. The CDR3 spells CASSGRGPEAFF. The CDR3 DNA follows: TGTGCCAGCAGTGGCAGGGGGCCTGAAGCTTTCTTT.

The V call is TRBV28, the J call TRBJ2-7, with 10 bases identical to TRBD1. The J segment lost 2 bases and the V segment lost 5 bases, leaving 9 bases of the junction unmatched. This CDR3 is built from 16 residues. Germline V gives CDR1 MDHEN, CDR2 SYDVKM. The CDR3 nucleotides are TGTGCCAGCAGTATAGCCGGGACAGGGGTAGCCTACGAGCAGTACTTC. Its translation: CASSIAGTGVAYEQYF.

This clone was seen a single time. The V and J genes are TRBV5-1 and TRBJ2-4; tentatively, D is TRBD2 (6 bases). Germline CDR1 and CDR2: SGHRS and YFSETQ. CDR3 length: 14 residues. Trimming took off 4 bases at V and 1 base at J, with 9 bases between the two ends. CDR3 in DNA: TGCGCCAGCAGCGGGGGGACTGCCAAAAACATTCAGTACTTC. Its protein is CASSGGTAKNIQYF.

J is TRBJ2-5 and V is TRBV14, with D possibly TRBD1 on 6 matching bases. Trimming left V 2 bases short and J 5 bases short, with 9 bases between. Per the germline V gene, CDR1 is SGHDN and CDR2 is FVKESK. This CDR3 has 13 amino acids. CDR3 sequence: CASSQQGSETQYF. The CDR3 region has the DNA TGTGCCAGCAGCCAACAGGGGTCGGAGACCCAGTACTTC.

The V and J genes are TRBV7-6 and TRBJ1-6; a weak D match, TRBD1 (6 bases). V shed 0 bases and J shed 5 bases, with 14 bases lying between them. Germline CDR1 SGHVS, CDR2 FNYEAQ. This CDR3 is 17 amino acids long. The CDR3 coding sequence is TGTGCCAGCAGCTTAGCTCAGGGGCTAGTCAATAATTCACCCCTCCACTTT. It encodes CASSLAQGLVNNSPLHF.

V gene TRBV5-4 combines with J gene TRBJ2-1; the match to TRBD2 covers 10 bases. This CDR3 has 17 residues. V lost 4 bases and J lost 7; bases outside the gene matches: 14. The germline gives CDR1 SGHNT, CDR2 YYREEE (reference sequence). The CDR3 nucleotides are TGTGCCAGCAGCGGAGCGGGGGGGGGCCGGTATACAAATGAGCAGTTCTTC. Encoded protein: CASSGAGGGRYTNEQFF.

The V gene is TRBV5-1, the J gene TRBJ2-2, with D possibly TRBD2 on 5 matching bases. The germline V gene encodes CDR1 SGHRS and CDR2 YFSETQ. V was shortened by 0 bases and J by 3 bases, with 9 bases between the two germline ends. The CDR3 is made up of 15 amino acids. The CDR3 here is CASSLGARDTGELFF. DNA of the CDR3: TGCGCCAGCAGCTTGGGGGCGCGGGACACCGGGGAGCTGTTTTTT.

As DNA, the CDR3 is TGTGCCAGTAGTACCCGATGGACACAACGATACACCGGGGAGCTGTTTTTT. Its protein is CASSTRWTQRYTGELFF. V gene TRBV19 combines with J gene TRBJ2-2; maybe TRBD1 (5 bases). Germline V gene sequence: CDR1 LNHDA, CDR2 SQIVND (reference sequence). V shed 4 bases and J shed 3 bases, with 18 bases lying between them. The CDR3 sequence is 17 residues long.

This CDR3 reads CASSMTGELFF. The CDR3 coding sequence is TGTGCCAGCAGTATGACCGGGGAGCTGTTTTTT. The chain recombines TRBV5-4 with TRBJ2-2, with D unclear. Trimming removed 5 bases from V and 5 bases from J, with 4 bases in between. The length of the CDR3 is 11 residues. Germline loops: CDR1 SGHNT, CDR2 YYREEE (reference sequence).

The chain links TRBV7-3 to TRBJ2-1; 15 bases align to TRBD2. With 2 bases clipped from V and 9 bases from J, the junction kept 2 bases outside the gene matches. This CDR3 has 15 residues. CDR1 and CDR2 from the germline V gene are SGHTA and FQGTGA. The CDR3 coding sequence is TGTGCCAGCAGCTTAGGACTAGCGGGAGGGCTTGAGCAGTTCTTC. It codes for CASSLGLAGGLEQFF.

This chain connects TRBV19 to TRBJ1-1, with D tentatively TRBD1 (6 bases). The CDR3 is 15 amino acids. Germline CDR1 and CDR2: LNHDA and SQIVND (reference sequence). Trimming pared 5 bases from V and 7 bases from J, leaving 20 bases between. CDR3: CASSVLGAQYGEAFF. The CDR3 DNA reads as TGTGCCAGTAGTGTCCTGGGGGCGCAGTATGGTGAAGCTTTCTTT.

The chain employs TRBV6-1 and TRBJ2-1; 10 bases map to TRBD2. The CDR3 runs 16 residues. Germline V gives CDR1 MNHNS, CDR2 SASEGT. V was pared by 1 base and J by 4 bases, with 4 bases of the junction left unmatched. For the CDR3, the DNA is TGTGCCAGCAGTGAAGAAGCGGGAGGGCTTTACAATGAGCAGTTCTTC. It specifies CASSEEAGGLYNEQFF.

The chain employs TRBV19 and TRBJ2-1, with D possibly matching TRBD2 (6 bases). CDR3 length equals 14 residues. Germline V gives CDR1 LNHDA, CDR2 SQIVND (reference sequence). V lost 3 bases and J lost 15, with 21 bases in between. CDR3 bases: TGTGCCAGTAGTATGGCCTCCGGGAGTGGGGTGCGGTTCTTC. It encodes CASSMASGSGVRFF.

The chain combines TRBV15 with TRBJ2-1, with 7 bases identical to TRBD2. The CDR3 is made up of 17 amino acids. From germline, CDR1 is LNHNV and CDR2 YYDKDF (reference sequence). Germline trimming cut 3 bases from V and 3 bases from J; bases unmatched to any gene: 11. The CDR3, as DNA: TGTGCCACCAGCAGTCGGACTAGAGCTACTGGCTACAATGAGCAGTTCTTC. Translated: CATSSRTRATGYNEQFF.

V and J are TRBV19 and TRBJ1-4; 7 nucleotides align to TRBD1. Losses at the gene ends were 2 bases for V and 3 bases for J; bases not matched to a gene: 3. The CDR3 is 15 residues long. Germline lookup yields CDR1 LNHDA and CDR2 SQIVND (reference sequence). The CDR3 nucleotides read TGTGCCAGTAGTATATTAACAGGGGCTAATGAAAAACTGTTTTTT. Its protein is CASSILTGANEKLFF.

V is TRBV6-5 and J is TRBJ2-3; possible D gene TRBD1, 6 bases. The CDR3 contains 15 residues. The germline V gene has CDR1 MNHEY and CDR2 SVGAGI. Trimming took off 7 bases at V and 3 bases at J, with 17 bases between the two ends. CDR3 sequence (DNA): TGTGCCAGCACCCTTCAAGGGGGTCCAACAGATACGCAGTATTTT. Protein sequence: CASTLQGGPTDTQYF.

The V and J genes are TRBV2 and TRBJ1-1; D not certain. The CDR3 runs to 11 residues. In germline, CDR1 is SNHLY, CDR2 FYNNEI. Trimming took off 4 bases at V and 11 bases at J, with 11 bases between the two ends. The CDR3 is CASSAGVKAFF. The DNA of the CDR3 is TGTGCCAGCAGTGCCGGGGTGAAGGCTTTCTTT.

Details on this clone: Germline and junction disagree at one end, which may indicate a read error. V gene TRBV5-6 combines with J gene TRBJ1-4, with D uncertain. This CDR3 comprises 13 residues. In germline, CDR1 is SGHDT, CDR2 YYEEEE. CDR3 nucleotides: TGTGCCAGCAGTTTGGACGGTGGTGAAAAACTGTTTTTT. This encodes CASSLDGGEKLFF.

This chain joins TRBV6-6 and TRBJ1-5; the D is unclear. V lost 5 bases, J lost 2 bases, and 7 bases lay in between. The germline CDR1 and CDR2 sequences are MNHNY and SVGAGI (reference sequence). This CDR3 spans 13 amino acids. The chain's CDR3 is CASSPIGNQPQHF. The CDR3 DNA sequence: TGTGCCAGCAGTCCCATTGGCAATCAGCCCCAGCATTTT.

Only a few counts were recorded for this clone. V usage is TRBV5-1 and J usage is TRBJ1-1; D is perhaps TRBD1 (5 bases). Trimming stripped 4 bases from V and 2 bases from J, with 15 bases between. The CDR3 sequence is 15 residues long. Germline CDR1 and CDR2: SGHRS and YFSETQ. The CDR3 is CASSPSGVINTEAFF. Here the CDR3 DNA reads TGCGCCAGCAGCCCGTCGGGGGTCATTAACACTGAAGCTTTCTTT.

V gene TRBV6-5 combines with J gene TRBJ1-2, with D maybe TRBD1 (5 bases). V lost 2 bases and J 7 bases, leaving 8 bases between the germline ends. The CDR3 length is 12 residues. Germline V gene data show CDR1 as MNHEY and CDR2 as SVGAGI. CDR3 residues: CASSYGAGGYTF. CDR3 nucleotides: TGTGCCAGCAGTTACGGGGCCGGTGGCTACACCTTC.

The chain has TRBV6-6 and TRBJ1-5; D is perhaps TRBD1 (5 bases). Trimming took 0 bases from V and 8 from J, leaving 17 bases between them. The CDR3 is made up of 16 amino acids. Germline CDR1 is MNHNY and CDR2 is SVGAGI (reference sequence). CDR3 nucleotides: TGTGCCAGCAGTTACTCCACAGACAGTCCATGGGAGCCCCAGCATTTT. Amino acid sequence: CASSYSTDSPWEPQHF.